Below, 7 T cell receptor delta chains from the same sample are listed, as sequenced in a study of γδ T cells in repeated Plasmodium falciparum infection. TCRdb ran CATT on the multiplex PCR reads. The top ten hold more than 9% of the sample, which has 75,000 to 95,000 delta-chain clones, 0.75% to 1% seen once. Gammadelta T cells were flow-sorted from PBMC into Vgamma9/Vdelta2+ and Vdelta2-negative populations for bulk analysis. Material for sequencing was gamma-delta T cells from blood. The receptors here all came from a pool of human donors (malaria-infected and uninfected, not separated).

Only a few counts were recorded for this clone. The chain recombines TRDV1 with TRDJ1; D unclear. The J gene comes from matching the DNA to germline here; TCRdb lacks it. The CDR3 consists of 15 residues. Germline V gene lookup returns CDR1 TSWWSYY and CDR2 QGS. Trimming left V 5 bases short and J 8 bases short, with 21 bases between. CDR3 sequence: CALGWRSTKPEKLIF. CDR3 nucleotide sequence: TGTGCTCTTGGGTGGAGGTCGACCAAGCCTGAAAAACTCATCTTT.

This clone came up many times. Since a far larger clone is one base different, this is likely a read error. The DNA is left out, because the CDR3 cannot be placed on it with certainty; the CDR3 is given as TCRdb lists it. Here the V gene is TRDV1, but the J gene went uncalled; the table's D call TRDD3 went unverified against the DNA. The CDR3 contains 20 residues when both ends are counted. Germline values: CDR1 TSWWSYY, CDR2 QGS. CDR3 in amino acids: CALGEQVGWGSYSYTDKLIF.

By share, this clone counts as medium-sized. The sample carries other DNA sequences with the same CDR3. The V call is TRAV36/DV7, the J call TRDJ1; TRDD3 aligns across 9 bases. Germline CDR1 reads VTNFRS; CDR2 reads LTSSGIE (reference sequence). The CDR3 is 14 residues long. CDR3 coding DNA: TGTGCCCCTTACTGGGGGAAGTACACCGATAAACTCATCTTT. Protein: CAPYWGKYTDKLIF.

In regard to this clone: TCRdb lists the protein of a much larger clone for this DNA, which differs at residue 6, so this is likely a read error; the protein given here is translated from the DNA itself. This chain links TRDV2 with TRDJ1, with 12 bases aligning to TRDD3. No J segment appears in TCRdb, so it was assigned here by matching the sequence to germline. The CDR3 is made up of 18 amino acids. Per germline, CDR1 GEAIGNYY and CDR2 EKD. V lost 3 bases, J lost 0 bases, and 10 bases stayed unmatched. The chain's CDR3 is CACDSALGDTKYTDKLIF. DNA for the CDR3: TGTGCCTGTGACTCAGCGCTGGGGGATACGAAGTACACCGATAAACTCATCTTT.

Notes on this clone: TCRdb shows a much larger clone's protein in place of this DNA's translation, and the two differ at residue 14, likely through a read error; the protein shown is translated from the DNA. This sequence joins TRDV1 and TRDJ1; D is possibly TRDD2 (6 bases). The CDR3 loop spans 19 amino acids. Deletions cut 2 bases from V and 2 bases from J, with 24 bases between. Per germline, CDR1 TSWWSYY and CDR2 QGS. CDR3 residues: CALGEKGGILRTLTDKLIF. The CDR3 nucleotides are TGTGCTCTTGGGGAAAAAGGAGGTATCCTACGTACACTGACCGATAAACTCATCTTT.

This clone was seen more than once but under ten times. With a far larger clone one base away, a read error is the likely cause. Other nucleotide sequences in the sample specify the same CDR3. DNA of the CDR3: TGTGCTCTTGGGGAACCGGACAGCAGGGCCGATAAACTCATCTTT. It specifies CALGEPDSRADKLIF. V is TRDV1 and J is TRDJ1, with D uncertain. TCRdb is silent on the J gene; assignment here came from matching the DNA to germline. The CDR3 totals 15 residues. Trimming pared 1 base from V and 3 bases from J, leaving 12 bases between. Germline-derived CDR1 and CDR2 are TSWWSYY and QGS.

With regard to this clone: TCRdb's protein for this DNA is that of a much larger clone and differs from the translation at residue 10, likely a read error; the protein shown is the DNA translation. The CDR3 DNA sequence: TGTGCCTGTGACACCGTGGGGGGGACTCCGGGGAACACCGATAAACTCATCTTT. Amino acid sequence: CACDTVGGTPGNTDKLIF. The V call is TRDV2, the J call TRDJ1, with D perhaps matching TRDD3 (6 bases). The J gene is absent in TCRdb and was assigned here via DNA matching to germline. The CDR3 sequence is 18 residues long. V was cut by 0 bases and J by 0 bases, with 19 bases left in between. Germline CDR1 and CDR2: GEAIGNYY and EKD.